These T cell receptor beta chains were read from a single sample in a study of PD-L1 blockade in urothelial cancer. Measured with immunoSEQ multiplex PCR; TCRdb has only the in-frame clones, and not every one. Of 60,000 to 65,000 clones in the sample, 81% were seen once. The source material was PBMCs, sampled around atezolizumab (anti-PD-L1) treatment. The receptors originated from a man aged 70 or older with urothelial cancer. Both conserved end residues are part of each CDR3. Clone size appears in some rows only: once, few, many, or a class for an expanded clone.

v_call	clone_size	j_call	cdr3_aa
TRBV27	once	TRBJ2-7	CASSPSGTVSYEQYF
TRBV6-6	NA	TRBJ2-7	CASSSGLAGPPYEQYF
TRBV29-1	NA	TRBJ2-7	CSVGDRGEREQYF
TRBV28	NA	TRBJ1-2	CASTGGSLIYGYTF
TRBV2	NA	TRBJ2-1	CASRAFTGSSYNEQFF
TRBV11-3	NA	TRBJ2-5	CASSLRAGNGETQYF
TRBV19	NA	TRBJ1-3	CASSAPTGYGNTIYF
TRBV6-5	NA	TRBJ1-2	CASSYDSRGYGYTF
TRBV7-2	NA	TRBJ1-2	CASSVDRGLGYTF
TRBV30	NA	TRBJ2-6	CAWNRGPGANVLTF
TRBV5-1	NA	TRBJ2-5	CASSSLRLAGEWETQYF
TRBV7-2	NA	TRBJ2-7	CASSLAGGSYEQYF
TRBV5-1	NA	TRBJ2-3	CASSSTGARGDTQYF
TRBV10-3	NA	TRBJ1-5	CAISPSGGGAQQPQHF
TRBV28	NA	TRBJ1-2	CASTRTGAGYGYTF
TRBV9	NA	TRBJ2-1	CASSVGVRDDNEQFF
TRBV4-1	NA	TRBJ1-4	CASRPGTVNEKLFF
TRBV6-5	once	TRBJ2-5	CASSYSWAEQETQYF
TRBV28	NA	TRBJ2-1	CASSPRVSVSYNEQFF
TRBV6-1	NA	TRBJ1-5	CASAGVLEGNQPQHF
TRBV18	NA	TRBJ1-1	CASSPLAKGVNTEAFF
TRBV5-1	NA	TRBJ2-1	CASSGSSGRAWNEQFF
TRBV4-1	NA	TRBJ2-7	CASSQLTGGPYEQYF